These T cell receptor beta chains were read from a single sample in a study of memory CD4+ T cells and cytomegalovirus serostatus. The assay was immunoSEQ multiplex PCR, and TCRdb's table has in-frame clones only and misses some. The sample has about 59,000 clones, around 80% seen once. Material for sequencing was memory CD4+ T cells from blood. The receptors stem from an adult in good health and CMV-seronegative. Each CDR3 is given without its conserved first and last residue. The D gene is left open where the match is weak.

>TRBD1|TRBJ2-1|TRBV5-8
ASSLNRGSYNEQF
>NA|TRBJ2-1|TRBV7-3
ASSSGASSAEQF
>TRBD2|TRBJ2-3|TRBV5-1
ASSLEPPAGRVDTQY
>TRBD2|TRBJ2-7|TRBV5-1
ASSLGTSGAYEQY
>NA|TRBJ1-1|TRBV28
ASSLSGRMTEAF
>NA|TRBJ2-5|TRBV7-2
ASSALGPQETQY
>NA|TRBJ2-6|TRBV5-4
ASSWEPEAGANVLT
>TRBD2|TRBJ2-3|TRBV7-6
ASSWQAGGSTDTQY
>NA|TRBJ2-1|TRBV7-2
ASSFQRREQF
>TRBD2|TRBJ2-1|TRBV2
ASSVKLGRVNEQF
>NA|TRBJ2-7|TRBV7-2
ASSLYYEQY
>TRBD1|TRBJ2-3|TRBV5-1
ASSSGTGLADTQY
>NA|TRBJ2-1|TRBV15
ATSRDRGYNEQF
>NA|TRBJ1-1|TRBV4-1
ASSQVVGTEAF
>TRBD1|TRBJ1-1|TRBV6-5
ATIPQTGRTEAF
>TRBD1|TRBJ2-6|TRBV27
ASSLTPGQGLSGANVLT
>NA|TRBJ1-2|TRBV28
ASSPVQKLNGYT
>NA|TRBJ2-7|TRBV27
ASSSWTSSRYEQY
>TRBD2|TRBJ2-5|TRBV7-2
ASSLVGGAKETQY
>NA|TRBJ2-7|TRBV29-1
SVSDGYEQC
>NA|TRBJ1-5|TRBV10-3
AISGRQGQPQH
>TRBD1|TRBJ2-1|TRBV19
ASTRDRGAEQF
>TRBD2|TRBJ2-5|TRBV9
ASSVDSGRGETQY
>NA|TRBJ1-2|TRBV4-3
ASSQERRVYGYT
>TRBD2|TRBJ2-7|TRBV27
ASSLVGGVGEQY
>NA|TRBJ1-2|TRBV4-3
ASSRGLLGGYGYT
>NA|TRBJ2-5|TRBV30
AGAGLQETQY
>TRBD1|TRBJ1-5|TRBV28
ASSQTGGGQPQH
>NA|TRBJ1-1|TRBV4-3
ASSQEPGHTEAF
>NA|TRBJ2-5|TRBV18
ASSPTTRAETQY
>TRBD1|TRBJ1-5|TRBV19
ASSKGRTGGGNQPQH
>NA|TRBJ2-5|TRBV5-6
ASSFGIGQGGETQY
>TRBD1|TRBJ1-1|TRBV11-2
ASSLTGGMNTEAF
>NA|TRBJ2-3|TRBV12-5
ASGLETGVGTDTQY
>TRBD2|TRBJ2-1|TRBV12-5
ASGLYQRENEQF
>NA|TRBJ2-1|TRBV30
AWSNLGRVVGSYNEQF
>TRBD2|TRBJ2-3|TRBV29-1
SVIGTSGRTDTQY
>NA|TRBJ1-5|TRBV19
ASSIPQAGQPQH
>TRBD2|TRBJ2-1|TRBV12-5
ASGPPSGRASEQF
>TRBD1|TRBJ1-2|TRBV7-9
ASSLPEGALYGYT
>NA|TRBJ1-3|TRBV7-6
ASSRGSVSSGNTIY
>NA|TRBJ2-5|TRBV9
ASSVGWERRETQY
>TRBD1|TRBJ1-1|TRBV10-1
AIHKGGWTNTEAF
>NA|TRBJ1-2|TRBV19
ASSKGSGVVGHGYT
>TRBD2|TRBJ2-6|TRBV19
ASRASREAGANVLT
>NA|TRBJ1-5|TRBV27
ASNPDGTRGARAQPQH
>NA|TRBJ2-3|TRBV29-1
SVEDRQGGGTDTQY
>NA|TRBJ1-1|TRBV6-1
ASSEGRVLSTEAF
>TRBD1|TRBJ1-1|TRBV18
ASSPSDRGTEAF
>NA|TRBJ1-5|TRBV5-1
ASSLPGDNQPQH
>NA|TRBJ1-3|TRBV9
ASSVEGGLGNTIY
>NA|TRBJ2-2|TRBV2
ASSENTHTGELF
>NA|TRBJ2-2|TRBV7-2
ASSQDTPLAHTGELF